This T cell receptor beta chain was profiled in a study of blood T cell repertoires in COVID-19. Across the whole study: Whether acute or convalescent, the COVID-19 samples came from the United States, Italy and Spain.

TCRdb's copy holds only in-frame clones and misses some; the assay was immunoSEQ multiplex PCR. The sample comprises under 40,000 clones, about nine tenths of which are singletons, and over 12% rests with the top ten. CDR1 is SQVTM and CDR2 is ANQGSEA in the germline V gene. With 2 bases clipped from V and 6 bases from J, the junction kept 8 bases outside the gene matches. CDR3 length: 14 amino acids. Sequencing used peripheral blood. The receptor's source is a man aged 55 to 70 with active COVID-19. J is TRBJ1-2 and V is TRBV29-1; 8 bases are shared with TRBD1. The DNA for the CDR3 is TGCAGCGTTGAACCACAGGACAGGGTAGATGGCTACACCTTC. Translating gives CSVEPQDRVDGYTF.